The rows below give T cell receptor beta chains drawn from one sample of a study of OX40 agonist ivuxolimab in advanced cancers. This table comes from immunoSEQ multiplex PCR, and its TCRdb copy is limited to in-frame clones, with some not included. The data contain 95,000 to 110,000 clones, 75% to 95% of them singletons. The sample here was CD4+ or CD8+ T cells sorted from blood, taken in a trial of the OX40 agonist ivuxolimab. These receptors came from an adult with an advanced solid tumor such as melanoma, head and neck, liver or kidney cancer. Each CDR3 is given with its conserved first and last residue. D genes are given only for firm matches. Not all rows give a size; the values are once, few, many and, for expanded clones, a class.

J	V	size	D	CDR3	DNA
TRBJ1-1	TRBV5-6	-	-	CASSLGWVNTEAFF	TGTGCCAGCAGCTTGGGATGGGTGAACACTGAAGCTTTCTTT
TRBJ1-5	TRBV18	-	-	CASSPVQGSFQPQHF	TGTGCCAGCTCACCCGTACAGGGAAGCTTTCAGCCCCAGCATTTT
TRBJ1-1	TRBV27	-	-	CASSFGGGQKAFF	TGTGCCAGCAGTTTCGGGGGGGGCCAGAAAGCTTTCTTT
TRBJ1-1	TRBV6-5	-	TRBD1	CASSYEDRGNTEAFF	TGTGCCAGCAGTTACGAGGACAGGGGGAACACTGAAGCTTTCTTT
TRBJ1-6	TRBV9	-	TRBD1	CASSSGGQTYNSPLHF	TGTGCCAGCAGCTCAGGGGGACAGACGTATAATTCACCCCTCCACTTT
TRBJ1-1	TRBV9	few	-	CASSVTALGENTEAFF	TGTGCCAGCAGCGTAACGGCTTTAGGGGAGAACACTGAAGCTTTCTTT
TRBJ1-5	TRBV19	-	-	CASSNDKGVGNQPQHF	TGTGCCAGTAGCAACGACAAAGGAGTTGGCAATCAGCCCCAGCATTTT
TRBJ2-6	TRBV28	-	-	CASSRTGTGANVLTF	TGTGCCAGCAGTCGAACAGGGACTGGGGCCAACGTCCTGACTTTC
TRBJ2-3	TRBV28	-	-	CASSGETPITDTQYF	TGTGCCAGCAGTGGGGAGACACCTATCACAGATACGCAGTATTTT
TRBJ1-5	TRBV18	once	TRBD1	CASSPDRVNQPQHF	TGTGCCAGCTCGCCTGACAGGGTCAATCAGCCCCAGCATTTT
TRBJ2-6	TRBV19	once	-	CASSPIPNGANVLTF	TGTGCCAGTAGTCCTATACCTAACGGGGCCAACGTCCTGACTTTC
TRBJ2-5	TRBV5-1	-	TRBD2	CASSLANAGVQETQYF	TGCGCCAGCAGCTTGGCCAATGCGGGGGTCCAAGAGACCCAGTACTTC
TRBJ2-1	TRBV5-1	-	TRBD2	CASSSLAGGDTIEQFF	TGCGCCAGCAGCTCCTTAGCGGGAGGGGATACAATTGAGCAGTTCTTC
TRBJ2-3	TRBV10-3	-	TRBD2	CAISESGLAEIRAPTDTQYF	TGTGCCATCAGTGAGTCTGGACTAGCGGAGATACGGGCCCCCACAGATACGCAGTATTTT
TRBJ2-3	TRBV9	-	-	CASSVETGTTDTQYF	TGTGCCAGCAGCGTAGAGACGGGGACCACAGATACGCAGTATTTT
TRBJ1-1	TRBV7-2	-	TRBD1	CASSLGGTGYYTEAFF	TGTGCCAGCAGCTTAGGGGGGACAGGGTATTACACTGAAGCTTTCTTT
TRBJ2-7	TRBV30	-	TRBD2	CAWKRDRSLNVNEQYF	TGTGCCTGGAAGCGGGACCGAAGCTTGAATGTCAACGAGCAGTACTTC
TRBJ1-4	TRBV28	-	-	CASSLANGKLFF	TGTGCCAGCAGTTTGGCCAACGGTAAACTGTTTTTT
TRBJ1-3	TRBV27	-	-	CATRDGSGNTIYF	TGTGCCACCAGGGACGGCTCTGGAAACACCATATATTTT
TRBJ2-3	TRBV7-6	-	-	CASSSAETDTQYF	TGTGCCAGCAGCTCCGCAGAGACAGATACGCAGTATTTT
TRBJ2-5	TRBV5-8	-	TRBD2	CASSLNRAGGPREETQYF	TGTGCCAGCAGCTTGAATCGAGCGGGAGGCCCGAGGGAAGAGACCCAGTACTTC
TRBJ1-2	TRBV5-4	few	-	CASSLYDNYGYTF	TGTGCCAGCAGCCTCTATGACAACTATGGCTACACCTTC
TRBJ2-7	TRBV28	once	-	CASSLGYEQYF	TGTGCCAGCAGTTTAGGGTACGAGCAGTACTTC
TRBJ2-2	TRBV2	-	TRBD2	CASNGGWTGELFF	TGTGCCAGCAACGGGGGGTGGACCGGGGAGCTGTTTTTT
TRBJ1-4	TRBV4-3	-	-	CASSQEALLNEKLFF	TGCGCCAGCAGCCAAGAGGCCCTTTTAAATGAAAAACTGTTTTTT
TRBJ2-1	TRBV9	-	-	CASSVEGGNPNEQFF	TGTGCCAGCAGCGTAGAAGGCGGGAATCCCAATGAGCAGTTCTTC
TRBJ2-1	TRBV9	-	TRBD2	CASSVSGSSYNEQFF	TGTGCCAGCAGCGTGAGCGGGAGCTCCTACAATGAGCAGTTCTTC
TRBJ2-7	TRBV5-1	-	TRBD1	CASSLRGQGEKEQYF	TGCGCCAGCAGCCTGCGGGGACAGGGGGAAAAAGAGCAGTACTTC
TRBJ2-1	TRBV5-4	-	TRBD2	CASSLAGGVNNEQFF	TGTGCCAGCAGCCTAGCGGGAGGGGTAAACAATGAGCAGTTCTTC
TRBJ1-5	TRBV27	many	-	CASSLLGQPQHF	TGTGCCAGCAGTTTATTAGGTCAGCCCCAGCATTTT
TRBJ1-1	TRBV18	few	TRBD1	CASSRDYRGNTEAFF	TGTGCCAGCTCACGGGACTACAGGGGGAACACTGAAGCTTTCTTT
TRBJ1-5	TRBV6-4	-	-	CASSGIYQPQHF	TGTGCCAGCAGTGGAATTTATCAGCCCCAGCATTTT
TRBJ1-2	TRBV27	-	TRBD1	CASSPTRGQGLGGYTF	TGTGCCAGCAGTCCCACCCGCGGACAGGGTTTGGGTGGCTACACCTTC
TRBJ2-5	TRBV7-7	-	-	CASSFNGPNNQETQYF	TGTGCTAGCAGCTTTAACGGCCCTAACAACCAAGAGACCCAGTACTTC
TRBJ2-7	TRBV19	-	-	CASSDIEQGPEQYF	TGTGCCAGTAGTGATATAGAGCAAGGACCCGAGCAGTACTTC
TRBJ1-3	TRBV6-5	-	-	CASSYRHTDSGNTIYF	TGTGCCAGCAGTTACCGCCACACAGACTCTGGAAACACCATATATTTT
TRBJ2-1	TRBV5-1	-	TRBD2	CASSFTPGGSGDYNEQFF	TGCGCCAGCAGCTTCACTCCTGGTGGTAGCGGGGATTACAATGAGCAGTTCTTC
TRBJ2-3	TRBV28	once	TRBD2	CASSSPDGRVADTQYF	TGTGCCAGCAGTTCTCCGGATGGGAGGGTTGCAGATACGCAGTATTTT
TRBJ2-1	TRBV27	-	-	CASSFRVGGNEQFF	TGTGCCAGCAGTTTCCGGGTGGGGGGCAATGAGCAGTTCTTC
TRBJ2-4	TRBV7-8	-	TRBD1	CASSLRDRGDIQYF	TGTGCCAGCAGCTTACGGGACAGGGGGGACATTCAGTACTTC
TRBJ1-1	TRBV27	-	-	CASSQTPGVNTEAFF	TGTGCCAGCAGTCAAACGCCGGGGGTGAACACTGAAGCTTTCTTT
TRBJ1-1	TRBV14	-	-	CASSGRRGNTEAFF	TGTGCCAGCAGCGGACGGAGGGGGAACACTGAAGCTTTCTTT
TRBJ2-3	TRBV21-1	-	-	CASSKVSGSRATDTQYF	TGTGCCAGCAGCAAAGTCAGCGGGAGTCGGGCCACAGATACGCAGTATTTT
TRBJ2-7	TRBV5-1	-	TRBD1	CASVPGQGIDEQYF	TGCGCCAGCGTTCCGGGACAGGGAATAGACGAGCAGTACTTC
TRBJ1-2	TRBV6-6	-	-	CASSQDSDYGYTF	TGTGCCAGCAGTCAGGACAGTGACTATGGCTACACCTTC
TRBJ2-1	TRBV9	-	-	CASSVDASYNEQFF	TGTGCCAGCAGCGTAGACGCGTCCTACAATGAGCAGTTCTTC
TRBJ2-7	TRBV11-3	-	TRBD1	CASSLGDSSYEQYF	TGTGCCAGCAGCTTGGGGGACAGTTCCTACGAGCAGTACTTC
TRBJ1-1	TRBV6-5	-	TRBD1	CASSLNRGLDTEAFF	TGTGCCAGCAGTCTAAACAGGGGGCTCGACACTGAAGCTTTCTTT
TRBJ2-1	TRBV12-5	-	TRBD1	CASGLALGTGVYNEQFF	TGTGCTAGTGGTTTGGCCCTCGGGACAGGAGTTTACAATGAGCAGTTCTTC
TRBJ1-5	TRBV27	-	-	CASSSLSTAGNQPQHF	TGTGCCAGCAGTTCACTCTCCACGGCCGGCAATCAGCCCCAGCATTTT
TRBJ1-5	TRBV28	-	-	CASMQGNQPQHF	TGTGCCAGCATGCAAGGGAATCAGCCCCAGCATTTT
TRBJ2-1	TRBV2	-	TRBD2	CASSEKLADNEQFF	TGTGCCAGCAGTGAAAAACTAGCGGACAATGAGCAGTTCTTC
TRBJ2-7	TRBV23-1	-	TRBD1	CASSQPDRGIPYEQYF	TGCGCCAGCAGTCAACCGGACAGGGGGATCCCCTACGAGCAGTACTTC
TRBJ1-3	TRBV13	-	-	CASSQGKAGGNTIYF	TGTGCCAGCAGCCAAGGTAAAGCGGGAGGAAACACCATATATTTT
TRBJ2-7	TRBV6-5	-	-	CASSNPAGLYEQYF	TGTGCCAGCAGTAACCCAGCGGGCCTCTACGAGCAGTACTTC
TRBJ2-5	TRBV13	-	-	CASSANLLGVRETQYF	TGTGCCAGCAGCGCAAACCTCCTGGGAGTAAGGGAGACCCAGTACTTC
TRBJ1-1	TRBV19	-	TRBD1	CASSSRQGARSNTEAFF	TGTGCCAGTAGTTCTCGGCAGGGGGCTCGATCGAACACTGAAGCTTTCTTT
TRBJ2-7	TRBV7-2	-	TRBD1	CASSSGQGPPYEQYF	TGTGCCAGCAGCTCCGGACAGGGGCCTCCTTACGAGCAGTACTTC
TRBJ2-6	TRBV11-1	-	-	CASSLRFGTANSGANVLTF	TGTGCCAGCAGCTTAAGGTTCGGGACTGCCAACTCTGGGGCCAACGTCCTGACTTTC
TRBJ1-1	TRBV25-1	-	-	CASWGRGNKVTEAFF	TGTGCCAGCTGGGGGCGGGGGAATAAGGTCACTGAAGCTTTCTTT